The TCR beta chain under discussion was sequenced for a study of blood T cell repertoires in COVID-19. From germline, CDR1 is SGHTA and CDR2 FQGTGA. This CDR3 contains 15 residues. V was clipped by 3 bases and J by 3 bases; unmatched bases: 5. TCRdb's copy holds only in-frame clones and misses some; the assay was immunoSEQ multiplex PCR. The sample has 150,000 to 200,000 clones; roughly 81% are singletons. The sequence was obtained from a woman aged 80 or older with COVID-19, enrolled during active disease. Sequencing input: peripheral blood. The rearrangement joins TRBV7-3 to TRBJ2-5; 9 nucleotides match TRBD2. The CDR3 nucleotides read TGTGCCAGCAGCTTCGGTAGCGGGGGAAAAGAGACCCAGTACTTC. Protein sequence: CASSFGSGGKETQYF.